This entry lists 22 T cell receptor beta chains sequenced from one sample in a study of blood T cell repertoires in COVID-19 (dated by TCRdb to 2020 to 2021). Library preparation employed the immunoSEQ multiplex PCR assay. TCRdb carries this immuneACCESS record with in-frame sequences only. Its versions omit some clonotypes, under half of them owing to an unresolved V gene in the studies checked, with the rest unexplained. This sample lists 200,000 to 250,000 clones; around 86% were detected once. The top ten constitute about 9.9% of the sample. Sequencing was done on a sample of peripheral blood. The source is a man aged 45 to 65 with COVID-19, enrolled during active disease.

This chain uses TRBV19 with TRBJ1-2, with 7 bases lining up with TRBD1. Germline trimming cut 5 bases from V and 6 bases from J; bases unmatched to any gene: 9. The germline CDR1 and CDR2 sequences are LNHDA and SQIVND (reference sequence). CDR3 length equals 14 residues. The DNA of the CDR3 is TGTGCCAGTAGTGACAGACAGGGCTCTCATGGCTACACCTTC. Amino acid sequence: CASSDRQGSHGYTF.

This clone was seen only once. V gene TRBV6-4 combines with J gene TRBJ2-1; the match to TRBD1 covers 7 bases. The length of the CDR3 is 14 residues. Trimming removed 6 bases from V and 4 bases from J; junction bases left unmatched: 6. Germline V lookup: CDR1 MRHNA, CDR2 SNTAGT. The CDR3 coding sequence is TGTGCCAGCAGAGCCCGACAGGGATACAATGAGCAGTTCTTC. This translates into CASRARQGYNEQFF.

The V call is TRBV4-2, the J call TRBJ2-7; TRBD2 matches 10 bases. The CDR3 totals 16 residues. The germline V gene encodes CDR1 LGHNA and CDR2 YNFKEQ. V was pared by 1 base and J by 0 bases, with 3 bases of the junction left unmatched. The chain's CDR3 is CASSQGTSGFSYEQYF. The DNA of the CDR3 is TGTGCCAGCAGCCAAGGGACTAGCGGATTCTCCTACGAGCAGTACTTC.

The genes are TRBV7-2 and TRBJ1-3; TRBD1 matches at 7 bases. Looked up from germline, CDR1 is SGHTA and CDR2 is FQGNSA. There are 16 residues in the CDR3. The V segment lost 4 bases and the J segment 2 bases; nucleotides outside the gene matches: 8. In nucleotides, the CDR3 is TGTGCCAGCAGCTCCTCCTCTGACAGGGCTGGAAACACCATATATTTT. It encodes CASSSSSDRAGNTIYF.

The V gene is TRBV19, the J gene TRBJ1-5, with D possibly matching TRBD1 (5 bases). Between the trimmed V and J ends, which lost 3 bases and 4 bases, there was a span of 13 bases. Germline CDR1 reads LNHDA; CDR2 reads SQIVND (reference sequence). The CDR3 extends over 15 amino acids. CDR3 sequence reads: CASSMVGQENQPQHF. Written as DNA, the CDR3 is TGTGCCAGTAGTATGGTAGGACAAGAAAATCAGCCCCAGCATTTT.

This sequence joins TRBV9 and TRBJ2-7, with 14 positions matching TRBD2. Germline V gives CDR1 SGDLS, CDR2 YYNGEE. The CDR3 sequence is 16 residues long. With 3 bases clipped from V and 5 bases from J, the junction kept 7 bases outside the gene matches. The CDR3: CASSGGGLAGVHEQYF. The CDR3 bases are TGTGCCAGCAGCGGAGGGGGACTAGCGGGAGTCCACGAGCAGTACTTC.

This clone is a singleton in its sample. The chain has TRBV5-6 and TRBJ2-5, with D possibly TRBD2 on 6 matching bases. Looked up from germline, CDR1 is SGHDT and CDR2 is YYEEEE. This CDR3 is built from 15 residues. The V and J ends lost 0 bases and 3 bases respectively, with 12 bases between them. As DNA, the CDR3 is TGTGCCAGCAGCTTGGCAGGATCGGGGGAAGAGACCCAGTACTTC. It yields the protein CASSLAGSGEETQYF.

As concerns this clone: The germline gene is not matched at one end of the junction; a read error may be the cause. V and J are TRBV2 and TRBJ2-5; 9 bases match TRBD2. Germline values: CDR1 SNHLY, CDR2 FYNNEI. This CDR3 has 17 residues. This CDR3 reads CASGETSGHWGSETQYF. CDR3 bases: TGTGCCAGCGGTGAGACTAGCGGTCATTGGGGGTCGGAGACCCAGTACTTC. Full variable domain (rest looked up from reference TRBV2 and TRBJ2-5): EPEVTQTPSHQVTQMGQEVILRCVPISNHLYFYWYRQILGQKVEFLVSFYNNEISEKSEIFDDQFSVERPDGSNFTLKIRSTKLEDSAMYFCASGETSGHWGSETQYFGPGTRLLVL.

The chain carries TRBV9 and TRBJ1-5; TRBD1 matches at 7 bases. In germline, CDR1 is SGDLS, CDR2 YYNGEE. V lost 0 bases to trimming and J lost 7 bases; unmatched junction nucleotides: 7. The CDR3 length is 15 residues. In DNA, the CDR3 is TGTGCCAGCAGCGTAGGGACAGGTCTGGACCAGCCCCAGCATTTT. Residues: CASSVGTGLDQPQHF.

The V gene is TRBV27, the J gene TRBJ1-5; 11 nucleotides align to TRBD1. With V trimmed by 5 bases and J by 0 bases, 9 bases remained unmatched. Germline V lookup: CDR1 MNHEY, CDR2 SMNVEV (reference sequence). This CDR3 has 18 residues. The CDR3 DNA reads as TGTGCCAGCAGTAAACGGACAGGGGGCGATCTTAGCAATCAGCCCCAGCATTTT. The encoded protein is CASSKRTGGDLSNQPQHF.

This chain uses TRBV19 with TRBJ1-4; a weak D match, TRBD1 (6 bases). V gave up 7 bases and J gave up 6 bases, with 12 bases separating them. Germline V CDR1 and CDR2: LNHDA, SQIVND (reference sequence). CDR3 length: 13 amino acids. The CDR3 loop is CASKQGGDEKLFF. CDR3 nucleotide sequence: TGTGCCAGTAAACAGGGAGGGGATGAAAAACTGTTTTTT.

A single count supports this clone. This sequence joins TRBV6-5 and TRBJ1-6; TRBD1 matches at 7 bases. CDR1 MNHEY and CDR2 SVGAGI come from the germline V gene. J gave up 5 bases and V 6 bases, and 7 bases lay outside the gene matches. The CDR3 is 15 amino acids. The CDR3 spells CASRIPQGDNSPLHF. The CDR3 DNA sequence: TGTGCCAGCAGAATCCCCCAGGGGGATAATTCACCCCTCCACTTT.

The J gene is TRBJ1-2, the V gene TRBV7-2; D not certain. Per germline, CDR1 SGHTA and CDR2 FQGNSA. The CDR3 runs to 14 residues. V lost 1 base and J 6 bases, leaving 12 bases between the germline ends. CDR3 sequence reads: CASSLEQTRDGYTF. The CDR3 DNA is TGTGCCAGCAGCTTAGAACAAACTCGGGATGGCTACACCTTC.

The chain is built from TRBV4-1 and TRBJ2-6; the D is unclear. The ends were cut back, 4 bases at V and 1 base at J, with 17 bases in the middle. The germline gives CDR1 MGHRA, CDR2 YSYEKL. The CDR3 contains 18 residues. CDR3 amino acids: CASSREGQLTSGANVLTF. For the CDR3, the DNA is TGCGCCAGCAGCCGAGAAGGCCAGCTGACATCTGGGGCCAACGTCCTGACTTTC.

In this sample, this clone turned up once. The genes are TRBV19 and TRBJ1-3; no clear D. From germline, CDR1 is LNHDA and CDR2 SQIVND (reference sequence). Trimming removed 6 bases at V and 1 base at J, with 10 bases between. The CDR3 runs to 14 residues. This chain's CDR3 is CASSPPGSGNTIYF. CDR3 sequence (DNA): TGTGCCAGTAGCCCCCCCGGTTCTGGAAACACCATATATTTT.

This rearrangement joins TRBV15 to TRBJ1-2, with D unclear. CDR1 and CDR2 (germline): LNHNV, YYDKDF (reference sequence). CDR3 length equals 14 residues. Trimming left V 0 bases short and J 2 bases short, with 7 bases between. The CDR3 reads CATSRDLVNYGYTF. CDR3 DNA: TGTGCCACCAGCAGAGATCTAGTAAACTATGGCTACACCTTC.

This clone was detected once. V is TRBV24-1 and J is TRBJ2-6, with D unclear. This CDR3 is 16 amino acids long. Looked up from germline, CDR1 is KGHDR and CDR2 is SFDVKD. The V and J ends lost 4 bases and 4 bases respectively, with 13 bases between them. Here the CDR3 reads CATSDSQRPGANVLTF. CDR3 in DNA: TGTGCCACCAGTGACTCCCAGAGGCCCGGGGCCAACGTCCTGACTTTC.

In nucleotides, the CDR3 is TGCAGTGCTAGTGGCGGGAGCGGGTTTTTGGAGCAGTACTTC. It codes for CSASGGSGFLEQYF. V usage is TRBV20-1 and J usage is TRBJ2-7, with 7 positions matching TRBD2. Losses at the gene ends were 3 bases for V and 7 bases for J; bases not matched to a gene: 12. Germline V gene sequence: CDR1 DFQATT, CDR2 SNEGSKA (reference sequence). The CDR3 consists of 14 residues.

This clone was observed once. The rearrangement uses TRBV27 and TRBJ2-1; D might be TRBD2 (6 bases). This CDR3 is 14 amino acids long. Per germline, CDR1 MNHEY and CDR2 SMNVEV (reference sequence). V was cut by 8 bases and J by 2 bases, with 13 bases left in between. The CDR3 protein is CASGEEETYNEQFF. Written as DNA, the CDR3 is TGTGCCAGCGGGGAGGAGGAGACCTACAATGAGCAGTTCTTC.

This clone occurred a few times. The chain carries TRBV19 and TRBJ2-7, with 8 bases that match TRBD1. Looked up from germline, CDR1 is LNHDA and CDR2 is SQIVND (reference sequence). The V segment lost 8 bases and the J segment 4 bases; nucleotides outside the gene matches: 13. This CDR3 region has 15 residues. CDR3 loop: CASAGTGALTYEQYF. CDR3 coding DNA: TGTGCCAGTGCCGGGACAGGAGCTCTCACTTACGAGCAGTACTTC.

The chain couples TRBV10-3 to TRBJ2-3; 16 positions agree with TRBD2. This CDR3 spans 21 amino acids. Germline CDR1 ENHRY, CDR2 SYGVKD. V was clipped by 6 bases and J by 3 bases; unmatched bases: 18. The CDR3 DNA reads as TGTGCCATCAGCCCCCGTCCGGGACTAGCGGGGGGGCTGACCGCGACAGATACGCAGTATTTT. Translation gives CAISPRPGLAGGLTATDTQYF.

This clone has only one observation. This chain uses TRBV6-6 with TRBJ2-3, with TRBD2 matching over 10 bases. The trim removed 7 bases at V and 1 base at J, leaving 5 bases unmatched. The CDR3 is 15 amino acids. CDR1 is MNHNY and CDR2 is SVGAGI in the germline V gene (reference sequence). The CDR3 loop is CASTYGLAGTDTQYF. CDR3 nucleotides: TGTGCCAGCACCTATGGACTAGCGGGCACAGATACGCAGTATTTT.